These 18 T cell receptor beta chains originate from one sample sequenced in a study of T cell responses to AZD1222 COVID-19 vaccine. Clones were sequenced by immunoSEQ multiplex PCR, and TCRdb holds only the in-frame ones, with some missing. The table records about 100,000 clones, around 87% of them present only once. The sample in question was peripheral blood, obtained on day 0 of MenACWY control vaccination. The source is an adult in good health.

The chain has TRBV20-1 and TRBJ1-1; D is undetermined. V was trimmed by 0 bases and J by 6 bases, leaving 2 bases between them. The length of the CDR3 is 10 residues. Germline V gene data show CDR1 as DFQATT and CDR2 as SNEGSKA (reference sequence). The CDR3 region has the DNA TGCAGTGCTAGAGATCCTGAAGCTTTCTTT. Its translation is CSARDPEAFF.

The chain links TRBV7-3 to TRBJ2-4; 8 bases map to TRBD2. The CDR3 has 16 residues. Germline V gene lookup returns CDR1 SGHTA and CDR2 FQGTGA. V was pared by 10 bases and J by 1 base, with 12 bases of the junction left unmatched. The CDR3 is CANPGRGCWAKNIQYF. CDR3 coding DNA: TGTGCCAACCCCGGGAGGGGGTGTTGGGCCAAAAACATTCAGTACTTC.

This sequence joins TRBV19 and TRBJ2-2; D might be TRBD2 (6 bases). Trimming removed 3 bases from V and 13 bases from J, with 24 bases in between. The CDR3 consists of 16 residues. Germline CDR1 and CDR2: LNHDA and SQIVND (reference sequence). CDR3 nucleotides: TGTGCCAGTAGTATCGGGGCAGGGAGGTTTGCTCTTCTGCTGTTTTTT. It encodes CASSIGAGRFALLLFF. Based on the CDR3 plus reference TRBV19 and TRBJ2-2, the full variable domain is DGGITQSPKYLFRKEGQNVTLSCEQNLNHDAMYWYRQDPGQGLRLIYYSQIVNDFQKGDIAEGYSVSREKKESFPLTVTSAQKNPTAFYLCASSIGAGRFALLLFFGEGSRLTVL.

This clone has a single count. The chain links TRBV28 to TRBJ2-5, with 9 bases lining up with TRBD2. Germline V lookup: CDR1 MDHEN, CDR2 SYDVKM. The CDR3 contains 15 residues. The trim removed 5 bases at V and 2 bases at J, leaving 6 bases unmatched. The CDR3 spells CASSVLAGRQETQYF. The CDR3 DNA follows: TGTGCCAGCAGTGTACTAGCGGGCCGACAAGAGACCCAGTACTTC. The variable domain in full, with the rest retrieved from reference TRBV28 and TRBJ2-5, is DVKVTQSSRYLVKRTGEKVFLECVQDMDHENMFWYRQDPGLGLRLIYFSYDVKMKEKGDIPEGYSVSREKKERFSLILESASTNQTSMYLCASSVLAGRQETQYFGPGTRLLVL.

The chain carries TRBV21-1 and TRBJ2-2. TRBV21-1 is tagged as a pseudogene. This CDR3 spans 15 amino acids. In DNA form, the CDR3 reads TGTGCCAGCAGTCCGCCTGAAGTCACCACCGGGGAGCTGTTTTTT. Translation gives CASSPPEVTTGELFF.

The V gene is TRBV5-1, the J gene TRBJ1-4; unclear D gene. This CDR3 is 15 amino acids long. Germline V gene lookup returns CDR1 SGHRS and CDR2 YFSETQ. V lost 0 bases, J lost 8 bases, and 14 bases lay in between. DNA of the CDR3: TGCGCCAGCAGCTTGGGCGCCCCCGGTGTCGAAAAACTGTTTTTT. Translated: CASSLGAPGVEKLFF.

The chain uses TRBV5-1 and TRBJ1-5; D uncertain. Germline V gene sequence: CDR1 SGHRS, CDR2 YFSETQ. This CDR3 comprises 13 residues. The germline V and J ends were trimmed by 5 bases and 6 bases, with 12 bases remaining between them. The CDR3 reads CASSPGRGQPQHF. Here the CDR3 DNA reads TGCGCCAGCAGTCCGGGGAGAGGTCAGCCCCAGCATTTT.

V gene TRBV6-5 combines with J gene TRBJ1-4; possible D gene TRBD1, 5 bases. Germline V gives CDR1 MNHEY, CDR2 SVGAGI. V was trimmed by 6 bases and J by 8 bases, leaving 19 bases between them. This CDR3 has 15 residues. CDR3 coding DNA: TGTGCCAGCAGCTCTGGGGGGGGACTCAAAGAAAAACTGTTTTTT. Protein product: CASSSGGGLKEKLFF.

This clone was detected only a few times. V and J are TRBV3-1 (or the pseudogene TRBV3-2) and TRBJ1-2; D is unclear. Germline V gene lookup returns CDR1 LGHDT and CDR2 YNNKEL (reference sequence). The CDR3 is made up of 15 amino acids. V lost 2 bases to trimming and J lost 8 bases, with 18 bases between them. The CDR3 loop reads CASSQLSRRLGGYTF. CDR3 sequence (DNA): TGTGCCAGCAGCCAATTAAGCAGGAGGCTGGGGGGCTACACCTTC.

This clone occurred once. The chain uses TRBV4-3 and TRBJ1-2, with D unresolved. Deletions cut 4 bases from V and 4 bases from J, with 16 bases between. CDR3 length: 15 amino acids. Germline V gene lookup returns CDR1 LGHNA and CDR2 YSLEER. CDR3 amino acids: CASSPRTDLVYGYTF. CDR3 bases: TGCGCCAGCAGCCCTCGGACGGATCTTGTCTATGGCTACACCTTC.

This clone was counted a few times. The chain joins TRBV5-6 to TRBJ1-1, with 9 bases matching TRBD1. V lost 5 bases, J lost 0 bases, and 5 bases stayed unmatched. The length of the CDR3 is 15 residues. Germline V gene sequence: CDR1 SGHDT, CDR2 YYEEEE. The CDR3 spells CASSPGTGMNTEAFF. The CDR3 DNA follows: TGTGCCAGCAGTCCCGGGACAGGGATGAACACTGAAGCTTTCTTT.

The chain couples TRBV9 to TRBJ1-5; 8 bases are a match to TRBD1. There are 17 residues in the CDR3. V was clipped by 7 bases and J by 6 bases; unmatched bases: 18. The germline V gene has CDR1 SGDLS and CDR2 YYNGEE. CDR3 nucleotide sequence: TGTGCCAGCTCTCCAACCTTTGACAGGGGAGAGGGTCAGCCCCAGCATTTT. Its protein product is CASSPTFDRGEGQPQHF.

The gene calls are TRBV5-1 and TRBJ1-1; maybe TRBD1 (5 bases). This CDR3 region has 13 residues. Germline-derived CDR1 and CDR2 are SGHRS and YFSETQ. The V end was cut by 2 bases, the J end by 2 bases, with 7 bases between. The CDR3 DNA reads TGCGCCAGCAGCTTCGGGGGAAACACTGAAGCTTTCTTT. Protein product: CASSFGGNTEAFF. Full variable domain (outside the CDR3, taken from reference TRBV5-1 and TRBJ1-1): KAGVTQTPRYLIKTRGQQVTLSCSPISGHRSVSWYQQTPGQGLQFLFEYFSETQRNKGNFPGRFSGRQFSNSRSEMNVSTLELGDSALYLCASSFGGNTEAFFGQGTRLTVV.

This chain joins TRBV2 and TRBJ1-1, with TRBD1 matching 10 bases. The germline gives CDR1 SNHLY, CDR2 FYNNEI. J was trimmed by 5 bases and V by 10 bases; bases with no gene match: 7. The CDR3 loop spans 13 amino acids. The CDR3 DNA reads as TGTGCCACCTCAGGACAGGGGGATACTGAAGCTTTCTTT. Amino acid sequence: CATSGQGDTEAFF.

This clone showed up many times. The chain employs TRBV3-1 (or the pseudogene TRBV3-2) and TRBJ1-1, with TRBD1 matching over 9 bases. This CDR3 is 14 amino acids long. The germline CDR1 and CDR2 sequences are LGHDT and YNNKEL (reference sequence). Trimming cost V 4 bases and J 6 bases; bases outside gene matches: 6. CDR3 residues: CASSLGQGTPEAFF. The CDR3 nucleotides read TGTGCCAGCAGCCTGGGACAGGGTACCCCTGAAGCTTTCTTT.

As to this clone: This same CDR3 is encoded by further DNA sequences in the sample. The V and J genes are TRBV30 and TRBJ2-7; unclear D gene. The CDR3 length is 13 residues. V shed 0 bases and J shed 4 bases, with 10 bases lying between them. The germline V gene has CDR1 GTSNPN and CDR2 SVGIG (reference sequence). DNA of the CDR3: TGTGCCTGGAGTGTCTCCCTTTATTACGAGCAGTACTTC. Amino acids: CAWSVSLYYEQYF.

This sequence joins TRBV7-2 and TRBJ2-1; no clear D. Germline V CDR1 and CDR2: SGHTA, FQGNSA. The CDR3 loop spans 16 amino acids. V dropped 6 bases and J dropped 0 bases, with 15 bases sitting between them. CDR3 sequence reads: CASSVDWASSYNEQFF. DNA of the CDR3: TGTGCCAGCAGTGTTGATTGGGCGAGCTCCTACAATGAGCAGTTCTTC.

The chain uses TRBV6-4 and TRBJ1-1; D might be TRBD1 (6 bases). Germline-derived CDR1 and CDR2 are MRHNA and SNTAGT. The CDR3 is 13 amino acids. Deletions cut 7 bases from V and 3 bases from J, with 12 bases between. In DNA, the CDR3 is TGTGCCAGCAACCCTGACAGGTACACTGAAGCTTTCTTT. It is translated as CASNPDRYTEAFF.